This T cell receptor beta chain derives from a study of sequential checkpoint blockade in melanoma. Treatment defined: randomized to nivolumab then ipilimumab (arm A) or the reverse (arm B). Patients had received no earlier DNA-damaging chemotherapy. Live CD3+CD8+ CD19− CD56− cells were sorted from PBMCs. The germline CDR1 and CDR2 sequences are SGHDT and YYEEEE. V shed 4 bases and J shed 3 bases, with 20 bases lying between them. CDR3 length: 16 amino acids. The table came from immunoSEQ multiplex PCR; TCRdb's copy has only in-frame clones and leaves some out. The sample includes 15,000 to 20,000 clones, just under 75% of them seen just once. This clone was found once.

The clonotype was recovered from a human donor with melanoma. The specimen comprised CD8+ T cells sorted from blood (inferred from file names), sampled from a patient given nivolumab and ipilimumab in sequence. This chain connects TRBV5-6 to TRBJ2-7; perhaps TRBD1 as D (6 bases). In DNA form, the CDR3 reads TGTGCCAGCAGCCCAACCCCCGGGACAAACTTCTACGAGCAGTACTTC. This gives the protein CASSPTPGTNFYEQYF.